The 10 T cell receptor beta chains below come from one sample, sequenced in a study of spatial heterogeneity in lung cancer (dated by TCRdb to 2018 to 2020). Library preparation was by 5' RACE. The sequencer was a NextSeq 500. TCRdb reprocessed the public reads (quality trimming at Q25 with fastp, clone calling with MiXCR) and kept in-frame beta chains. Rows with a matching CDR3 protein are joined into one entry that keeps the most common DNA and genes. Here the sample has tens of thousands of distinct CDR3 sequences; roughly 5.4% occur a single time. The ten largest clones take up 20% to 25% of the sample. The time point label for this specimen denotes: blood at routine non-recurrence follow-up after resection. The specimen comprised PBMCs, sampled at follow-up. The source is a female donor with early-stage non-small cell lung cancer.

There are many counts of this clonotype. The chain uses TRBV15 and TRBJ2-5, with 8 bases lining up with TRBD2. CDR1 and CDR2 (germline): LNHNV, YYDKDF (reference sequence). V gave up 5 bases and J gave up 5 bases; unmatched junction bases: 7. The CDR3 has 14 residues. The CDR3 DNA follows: TGTGCCACCAGCCTTCGGGGGGGCGGGGAGACCCAGTACTTC. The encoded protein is CATSLRGGGETQYF.

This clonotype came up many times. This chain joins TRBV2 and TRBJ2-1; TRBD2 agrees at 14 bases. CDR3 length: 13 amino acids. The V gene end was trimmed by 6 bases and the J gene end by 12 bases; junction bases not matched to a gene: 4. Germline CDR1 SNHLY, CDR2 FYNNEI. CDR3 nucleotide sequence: TGTGCCAGCAGGGGGACTAGCGGGGGACCGCAGTTCTTC. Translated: CASRGTSGGPQFF.

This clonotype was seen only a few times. The CDR3 protein is CSAGDSLITDTQYF. CDR3 sequence (DNA): TGCAGTGCCGGGGACAGCCTAATCACAGATACGCAGTATTTT. This chain joins TRBV20-1 and TRBJ2-3; 7 bases fit TRBD1. V dropped 6 bases and J dropped 2; count of bases not matched to a gene: 8. The germline V gene encodes CDR1 DFQATT and CDR2 SNEGSKA (reference sequence). The CDR3 loop spans 14 amino acids.

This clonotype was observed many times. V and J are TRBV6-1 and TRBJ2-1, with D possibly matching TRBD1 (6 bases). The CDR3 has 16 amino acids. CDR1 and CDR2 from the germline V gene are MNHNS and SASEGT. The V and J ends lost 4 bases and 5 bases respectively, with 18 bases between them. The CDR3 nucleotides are TGTGCCAGCAGTGGATCCTGGACAGCTCTAAACAATGAGCAGTTCTTC. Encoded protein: CASSGSWTALNNEQFF.

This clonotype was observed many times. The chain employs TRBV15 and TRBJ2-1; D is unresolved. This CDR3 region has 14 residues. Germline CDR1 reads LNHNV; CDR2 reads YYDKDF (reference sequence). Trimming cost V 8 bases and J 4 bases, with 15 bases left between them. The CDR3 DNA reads TGTGCCACCGGCTTGCGTGCCATTTACAATGAGCAGTTCTTC. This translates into CATGLRAIYNEQFF. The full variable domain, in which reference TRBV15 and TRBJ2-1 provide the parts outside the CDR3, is DAMVIQNPRYQVTQFGKPVTLSCSQTLNHNVMYWYQQKSSQAPKLLFHYYDKDFNNEADTPDNFQSRRPNTSFCFLDIRSPGLGDTAMYLCATGLRAIYNEQFFGPGTRLTVL.

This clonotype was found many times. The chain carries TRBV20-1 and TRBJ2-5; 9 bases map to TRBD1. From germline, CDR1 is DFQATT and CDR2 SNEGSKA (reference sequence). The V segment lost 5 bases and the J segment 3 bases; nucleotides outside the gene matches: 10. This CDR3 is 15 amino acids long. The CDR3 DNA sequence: TGCAGTGCTTCTCGAATACAGGGGGCTGAAGAGACCCAGTACTTC. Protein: CSASRIQGAEETQYF.

The CDR3 nucleotides are TGTGCCAGCAGATTCCCAGGGGGCGACTATGGCTACACCTTC. It codes for CASRFPGGDYGYTF. The chain has TRBV6-2 or TRBV6-3 and TRBJ1-2, with TRBD1 matching 8 bases. V trimming: 6 bases; J trimming: 3 bases; junction bases outside the gene matches: 6. The CDR3 extends over 14 amino acids. CDR1 is MNHEY and CDR2 is SVGEGT in the germline V gene.

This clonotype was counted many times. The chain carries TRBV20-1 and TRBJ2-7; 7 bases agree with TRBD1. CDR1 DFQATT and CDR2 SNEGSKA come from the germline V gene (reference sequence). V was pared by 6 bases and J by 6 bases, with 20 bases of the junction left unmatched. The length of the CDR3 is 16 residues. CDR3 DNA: TGCAGTGCCCGCGGACAGATACAACAGAGGGGGCTCGAGCAGTACTTC. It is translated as CSARGQIQQRGLEQYF.

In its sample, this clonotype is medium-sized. In DNA form, the CDR3 reads TGCAGTGCTAGAGTACAGGGCCTCTACGAGCAGTACTTC. It encodes CSARVQGLYEQYF. The rearrangement joins TRBV20-1 to TRBJ2-7; D is perhaps TRBD1 (6 bases). The germline V gene encodes CDR1 DFQATT and CDR2 SNEGSKA (reference sequence). This CDR3 comprises 13 residues. V was trimmed by 1 base and J by 3 bases, leaving 10 bases between them.

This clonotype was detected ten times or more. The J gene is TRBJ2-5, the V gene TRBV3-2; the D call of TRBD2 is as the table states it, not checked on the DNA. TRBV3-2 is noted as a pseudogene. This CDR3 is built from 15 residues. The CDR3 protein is CASSQEGAGKETQYF. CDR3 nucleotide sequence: TGTGCCAGCAGCCAAGAGGGAGCGGGGAAAGAGACCCAGTACTTC.